The clone carrying this TCR beta chain occurred once. Relative to the germline gene, one junction end is altered; a read error may explain this. The CDR3 consists of 15 residues. In germline, CDR1 is SGHDT, CDR2 YYEEEE. Original analysis: Amplification with reference gene primers provided the estimates of nucleated cell counts. Assay: immunoSEQ multiplex PCR; the TCRdb copy retains only in-frame clones and omits some. V and J calls and clone size are those listed in that table; D and trimming were worked out from the DNA. Seen here are roughly 100,000 clones, roughly 80% observed once, and the top ten hold 20% to 30%. This sample was included in a study of blood T cell repertoires in COVID-19. Overall study context: Researchers got acute and convalescent COVID-19 samples from the United States, Italy and Spain. The cDNA or gDNA used as material had been derived from T cells, B-cell-depleted T cells, or PBMCs.

The source is a man older than 75 with active or convalescent COVID-19. This rearrangement joins TRBV5-6 to TRBJ2-7; possible D gene TRBD2, 5 bases. Source material: peripheral blood. The CDR3 DNA follows: TGTGCCAGCAGCTTGGAAATATCTAGCTCCGACGAGCAGTACTTC. This gives the protein CASSLEISSSDEQYF.